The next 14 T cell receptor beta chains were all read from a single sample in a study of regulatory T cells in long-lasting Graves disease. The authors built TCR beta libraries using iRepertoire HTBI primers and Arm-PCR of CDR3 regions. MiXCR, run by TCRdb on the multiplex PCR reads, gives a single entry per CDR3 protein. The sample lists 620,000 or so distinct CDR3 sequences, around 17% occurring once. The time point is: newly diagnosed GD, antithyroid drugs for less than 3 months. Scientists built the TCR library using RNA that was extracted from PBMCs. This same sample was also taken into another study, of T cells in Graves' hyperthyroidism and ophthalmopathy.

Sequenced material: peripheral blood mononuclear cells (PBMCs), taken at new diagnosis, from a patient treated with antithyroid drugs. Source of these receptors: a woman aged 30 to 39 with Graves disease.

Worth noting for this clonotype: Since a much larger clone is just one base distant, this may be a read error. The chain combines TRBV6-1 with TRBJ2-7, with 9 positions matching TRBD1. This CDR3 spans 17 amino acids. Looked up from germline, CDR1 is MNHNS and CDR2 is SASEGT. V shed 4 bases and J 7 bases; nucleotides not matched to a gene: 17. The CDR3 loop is CASSVPGQGEPYREQYF. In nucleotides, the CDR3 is TGTGCCAGCAGTGTACCGGGACAGGGCGAACCCTACAGGGAGCAGTACTTC.

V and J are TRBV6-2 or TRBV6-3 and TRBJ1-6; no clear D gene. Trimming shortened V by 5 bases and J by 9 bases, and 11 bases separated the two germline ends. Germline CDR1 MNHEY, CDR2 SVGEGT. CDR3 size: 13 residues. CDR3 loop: CASSELYGSPLHF. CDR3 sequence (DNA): TGTGCCAGCAGTGAATTATACGGTTCACCCCTCCACTTT.

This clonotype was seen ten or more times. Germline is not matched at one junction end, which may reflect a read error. CDR3 DNA: TGTGCCGCCAACCGGGACGCTAACTATGACTACACCTTC. It encodes CAANRDANYDYTF. The rearrangement uses TRBV2 and TRBJ1-2; D might be TRBD1 (5 bases). The CDR3 covers 13 residues. Germline CDR1 SNHLY, CDR2 FYNNEI.

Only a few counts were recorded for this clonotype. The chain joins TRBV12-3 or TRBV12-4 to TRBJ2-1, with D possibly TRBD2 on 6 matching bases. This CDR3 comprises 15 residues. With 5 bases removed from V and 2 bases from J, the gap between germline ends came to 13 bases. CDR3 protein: CASSGPSVTYNEQFF. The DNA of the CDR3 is TGTGCCAGCAGTGGGCCTAGCGTCACCTACAATGAGCAGTTCTTC.

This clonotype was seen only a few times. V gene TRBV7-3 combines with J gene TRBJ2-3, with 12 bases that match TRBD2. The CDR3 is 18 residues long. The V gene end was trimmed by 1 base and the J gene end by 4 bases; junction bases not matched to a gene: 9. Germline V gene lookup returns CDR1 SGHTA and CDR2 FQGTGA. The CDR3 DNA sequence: TGTGCCAGCAGCTTAATGCGGGCTAGCGGGAGGGCGGCAGATACGCAGTATTTT. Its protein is CASSLMRASGRAADTQYF.

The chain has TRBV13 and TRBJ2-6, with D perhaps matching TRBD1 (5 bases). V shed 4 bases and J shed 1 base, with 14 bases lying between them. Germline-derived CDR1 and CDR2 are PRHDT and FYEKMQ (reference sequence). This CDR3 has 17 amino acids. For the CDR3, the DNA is TGTGCCAGCAGCTCCGACCTGCAGGGATCTGGGGCCAACGTCCTGACTTTC. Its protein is CASSSDLQGSGANVLTF.

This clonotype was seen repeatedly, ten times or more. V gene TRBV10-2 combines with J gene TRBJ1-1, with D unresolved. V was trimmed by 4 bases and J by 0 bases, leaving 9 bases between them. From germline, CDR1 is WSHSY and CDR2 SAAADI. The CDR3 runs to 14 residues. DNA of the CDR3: TGCGCCAGCAGTGGGGCACAACTGAACACTGAAGCTTTCTTT. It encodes CASSGAQLNTEAFF.

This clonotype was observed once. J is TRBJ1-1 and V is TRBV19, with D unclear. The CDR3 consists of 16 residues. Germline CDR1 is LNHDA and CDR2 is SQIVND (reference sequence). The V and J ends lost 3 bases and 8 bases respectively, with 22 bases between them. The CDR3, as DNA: TGTGCCAGTAGTATCCGTCTCAGCCCCGATGGTCAGGAAGCTTTCTTT. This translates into CASSIRLSPDGQEAFF.

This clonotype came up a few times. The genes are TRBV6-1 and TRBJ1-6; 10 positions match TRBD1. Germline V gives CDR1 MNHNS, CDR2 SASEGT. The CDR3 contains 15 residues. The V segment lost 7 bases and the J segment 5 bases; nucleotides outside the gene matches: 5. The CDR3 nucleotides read TGTGCCAGCAAGAAGGACAGGGGGAATAATTCACCCCTCCACTTT. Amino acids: CASKKDRGNNSPLHF.

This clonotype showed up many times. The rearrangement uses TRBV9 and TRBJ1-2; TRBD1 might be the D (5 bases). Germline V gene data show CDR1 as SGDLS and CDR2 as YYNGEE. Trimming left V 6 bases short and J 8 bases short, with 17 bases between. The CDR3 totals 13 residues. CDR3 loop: CASTRDLHGGYTF. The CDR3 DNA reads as TGTGCCAGCACTAGGGACCTCCACGGAGGCTACACCTTC.

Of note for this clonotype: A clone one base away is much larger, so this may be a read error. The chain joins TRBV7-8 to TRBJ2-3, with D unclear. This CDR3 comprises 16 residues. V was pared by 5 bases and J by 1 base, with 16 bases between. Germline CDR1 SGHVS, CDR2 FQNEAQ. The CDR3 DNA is TGTGCCAGCAGCCAACTCCGTGTGTATGGCACAGATACGCAGTATTTT. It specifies CASSQLRVYGTDTQYF.

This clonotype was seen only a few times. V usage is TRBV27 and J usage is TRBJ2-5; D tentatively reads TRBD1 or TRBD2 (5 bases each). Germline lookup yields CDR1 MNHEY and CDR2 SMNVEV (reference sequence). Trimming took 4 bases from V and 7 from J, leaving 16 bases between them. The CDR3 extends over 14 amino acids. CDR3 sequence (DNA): TGTGCCAGCAGTTCCACGGCCGGGACGGGGACCCAGTACTTC. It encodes CASSSTAGTGTQYF.

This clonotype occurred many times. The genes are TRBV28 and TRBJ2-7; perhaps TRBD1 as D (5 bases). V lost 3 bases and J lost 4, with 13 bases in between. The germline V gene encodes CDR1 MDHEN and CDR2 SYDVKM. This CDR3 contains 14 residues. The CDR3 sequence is CASSLATVWYEQYF. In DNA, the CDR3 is TGTGCCAGCAGTTTGGCGACAGTCTGGTACGAGCAGTACTTC.

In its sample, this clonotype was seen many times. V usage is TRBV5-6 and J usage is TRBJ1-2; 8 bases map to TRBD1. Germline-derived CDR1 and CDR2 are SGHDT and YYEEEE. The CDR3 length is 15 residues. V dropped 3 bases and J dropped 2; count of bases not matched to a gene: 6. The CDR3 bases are TGTGCCAGCAGCTCCGAAGGGACAGGCAACTATGGCTACACCTTC. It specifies CASSSEGTGNYGYTF.